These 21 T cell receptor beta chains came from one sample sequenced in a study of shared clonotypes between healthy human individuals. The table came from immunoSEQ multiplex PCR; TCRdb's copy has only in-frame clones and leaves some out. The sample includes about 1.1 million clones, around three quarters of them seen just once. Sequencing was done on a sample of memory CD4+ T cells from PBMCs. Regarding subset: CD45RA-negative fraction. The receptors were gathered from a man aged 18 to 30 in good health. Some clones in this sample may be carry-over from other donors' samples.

The CDR3 sequence: CASTRTDLGTEAFF. The CDR3 DNA follows: TGTGCCAGTACCCGGACAGATCTTGGTACTGAAGCTTTCTTT. The chain has TRBV19 and TRBJ1-1; D is possibly TRBD1 (6 bases). CDR1 and CDR2 (germline): LNHDA, SQIVND (reference sequence). V was pared by 7 bases and J by 5 bases, with 17 bases between. This CDR3 spans 14 amino acids.

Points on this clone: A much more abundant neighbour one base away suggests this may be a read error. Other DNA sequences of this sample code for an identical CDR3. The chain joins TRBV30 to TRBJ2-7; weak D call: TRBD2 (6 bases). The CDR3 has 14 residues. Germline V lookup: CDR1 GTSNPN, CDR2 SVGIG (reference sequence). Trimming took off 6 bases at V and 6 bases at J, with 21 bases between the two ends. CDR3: CACQSDYSPGEQYF. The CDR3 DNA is TGTGCCTGCCAGTCGGACTACTCCCCCGGCGAGCAGTACTTC.

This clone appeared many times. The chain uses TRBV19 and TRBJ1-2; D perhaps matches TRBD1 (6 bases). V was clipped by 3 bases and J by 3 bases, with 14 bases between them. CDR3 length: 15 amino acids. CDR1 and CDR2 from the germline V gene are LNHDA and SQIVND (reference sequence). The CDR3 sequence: CASSIGPGVDYGYTF. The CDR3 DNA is TGTGCCAGTAGTATCGGGCCAGGGGTGGACTATGGCTACACCTTC.

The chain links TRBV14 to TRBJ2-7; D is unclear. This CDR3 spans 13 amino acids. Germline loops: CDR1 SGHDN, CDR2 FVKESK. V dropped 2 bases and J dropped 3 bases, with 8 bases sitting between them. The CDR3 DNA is TGTGCCAGCAGCCAAAGTTTGTACTACGAGCAGTACTTC. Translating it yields CASSQSLYYEQYF.

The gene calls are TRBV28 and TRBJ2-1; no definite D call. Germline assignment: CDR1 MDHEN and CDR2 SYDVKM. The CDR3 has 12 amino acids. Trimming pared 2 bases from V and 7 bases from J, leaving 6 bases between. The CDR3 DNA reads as TGTGCCAGCAGTTTACTTCCGAATGAGCAGTTCTTC. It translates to CASSLLPNEQFF.

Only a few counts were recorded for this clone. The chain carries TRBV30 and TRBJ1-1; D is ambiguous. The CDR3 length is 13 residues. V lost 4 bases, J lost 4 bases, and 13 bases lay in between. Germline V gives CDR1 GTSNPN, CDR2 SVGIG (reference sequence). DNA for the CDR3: TGTGCCTGGACAGGCCCAACGAGCACTGAAGCTTTCTTT. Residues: CAWTGPTSTEAFF.

CDR3 sequence (DNA): TGTGCCAGCAGCTTGACGGGGCTGAAGATAGGAGATACGCAGTATTTT. It translates to CASSLTGLKIGDTQYF. This rearrangement joins TRBV7-9 to TRBJ2-3, with D possibly called TRBD1 or TRBD2 (5 bases each). V shed 3 bases and J shed 5 bases, with 18 bases lying between them. The CDR3 is made up of 16 amino acids. From germline, CDR1 is SEHNR and CDR2 FQNEAQ (reference sequence).

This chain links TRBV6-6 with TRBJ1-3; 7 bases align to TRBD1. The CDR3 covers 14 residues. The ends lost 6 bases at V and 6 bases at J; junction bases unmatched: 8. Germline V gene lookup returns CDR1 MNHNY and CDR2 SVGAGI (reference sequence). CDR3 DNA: TGTGCCAGCAGGGACGGACAGGTGGCAAACACCATATATTTT. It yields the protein CASRDGQVANTIYF.

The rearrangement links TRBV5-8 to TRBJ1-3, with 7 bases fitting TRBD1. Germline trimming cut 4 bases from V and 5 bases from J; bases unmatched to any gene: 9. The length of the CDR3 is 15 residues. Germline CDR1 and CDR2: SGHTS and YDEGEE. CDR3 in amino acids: CASSPAGGGRNTIYF. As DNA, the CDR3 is TGTGCCAGCAGCCCAGCAGGGGGGGGCCGAAACACCATATATTTT.

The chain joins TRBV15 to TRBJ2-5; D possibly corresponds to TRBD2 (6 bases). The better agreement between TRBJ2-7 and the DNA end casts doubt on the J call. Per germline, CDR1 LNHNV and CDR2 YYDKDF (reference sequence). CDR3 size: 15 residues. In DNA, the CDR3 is TGTGCCACCAGCAGAGATCAGCGGGTCCGGAACGAGCAGTACTTC. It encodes CATSRDQRVRNEQYF.

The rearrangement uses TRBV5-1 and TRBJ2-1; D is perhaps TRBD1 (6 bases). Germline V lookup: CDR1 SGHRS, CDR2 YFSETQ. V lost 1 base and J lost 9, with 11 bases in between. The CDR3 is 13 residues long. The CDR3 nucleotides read TGCGCCAGCAGCTTGAAAGGGGGAAGTGAGCAGTTCTTC. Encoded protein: CASSLKGGSEQFF. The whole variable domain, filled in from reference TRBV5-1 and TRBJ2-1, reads KAGVTQTPRYLIKTRGQQVTLSCSPISGHRSVSWYQQTPGQGLQFLFEYFSETQRNKGNFPGRFSGRQFSNSRSEMNVSTLELGDSALYLCASSLKGGSEQFFGPGTRLTVL.

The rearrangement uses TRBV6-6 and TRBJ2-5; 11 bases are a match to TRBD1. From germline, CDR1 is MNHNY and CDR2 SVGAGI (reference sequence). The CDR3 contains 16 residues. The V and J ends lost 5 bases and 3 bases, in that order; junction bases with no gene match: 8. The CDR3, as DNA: TGTGCCAGCAGTACCACTGGGACAGGGGGGGAAGAGACCCAGTACTTC. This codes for CASSTTGTGGEETQYF.

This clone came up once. The CDR3 DNA is TGTGCCAGCAGTTTATCCCCCCCGAGGACTAGCGATAGCACCGGGGAGCTGTTTTTT. This encodes CASSLSPPRTSDSTGELFF. The chain couples TRBV27 to TRBJ2-2; 9 positions agree with TRBD2. This CDR3 spans 19 amino acids. Unmatched junction bases numbered 12, after V lost 0 bases and J lost 4 bases. Germline lookup yields CDR1 MNHEY and CDR2 SMNVEV (reference sequence).

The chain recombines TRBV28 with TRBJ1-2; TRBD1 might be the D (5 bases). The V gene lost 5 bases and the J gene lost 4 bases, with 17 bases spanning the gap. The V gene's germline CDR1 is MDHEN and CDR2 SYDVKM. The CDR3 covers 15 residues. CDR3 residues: CASSITQGTFYGYTF. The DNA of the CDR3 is TGTGCCAGCAGTATCACCCAGGGAACCTTCTATGGCTACACCTTC.

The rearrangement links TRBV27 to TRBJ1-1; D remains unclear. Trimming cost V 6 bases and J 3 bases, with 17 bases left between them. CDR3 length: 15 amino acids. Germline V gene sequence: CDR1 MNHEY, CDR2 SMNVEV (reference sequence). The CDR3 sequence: CASSRSWTADTEAFF. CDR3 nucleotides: TGTGCCAGCAGCCGCTCGTGGACGGCCGACACTGAAGCTTTCTTT.

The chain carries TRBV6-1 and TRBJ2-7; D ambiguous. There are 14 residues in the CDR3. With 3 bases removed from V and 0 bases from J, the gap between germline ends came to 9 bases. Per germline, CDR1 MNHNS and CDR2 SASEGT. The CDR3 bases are TGTGCCAGCAGTGAGCAGTCGAGCTCCTACGAGCAGTACTTC. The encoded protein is CASSEQSSSYEQYF.

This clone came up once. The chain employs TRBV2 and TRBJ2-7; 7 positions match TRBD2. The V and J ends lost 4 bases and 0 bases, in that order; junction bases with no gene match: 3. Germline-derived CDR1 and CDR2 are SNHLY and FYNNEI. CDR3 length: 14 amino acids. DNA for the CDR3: TGTGCCAGCAGTGGAGGGAGGGGCTCCTACGAGCAGTACTTC. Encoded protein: CASSGGRGSYEQYF.

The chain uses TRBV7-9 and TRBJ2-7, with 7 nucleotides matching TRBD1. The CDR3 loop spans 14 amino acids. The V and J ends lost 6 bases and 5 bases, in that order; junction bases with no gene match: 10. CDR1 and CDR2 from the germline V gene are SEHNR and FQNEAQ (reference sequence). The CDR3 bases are TGTGCCAGCAGTCCGGCCTCAGGGGGAGACGAGCAGTACTTC. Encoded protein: CASSPASGGDEQYF.

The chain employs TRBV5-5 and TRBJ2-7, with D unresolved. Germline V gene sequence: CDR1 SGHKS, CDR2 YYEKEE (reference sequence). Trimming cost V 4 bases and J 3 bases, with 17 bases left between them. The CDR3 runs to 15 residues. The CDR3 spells CASSPNTLSSYEQYF. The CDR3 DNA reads TGTGCCAGCAGCCCAAACACTCTCTCGAGCTACGAGCAGTACTTC.

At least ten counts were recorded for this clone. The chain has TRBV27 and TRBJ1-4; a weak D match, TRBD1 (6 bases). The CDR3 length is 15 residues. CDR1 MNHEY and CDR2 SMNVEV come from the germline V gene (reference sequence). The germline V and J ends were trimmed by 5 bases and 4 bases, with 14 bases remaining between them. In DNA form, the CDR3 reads TGTGCCAGCAGTGCGGACGGAGGGGGTAATGAAAAACTGTTTTTT. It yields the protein CASSADGGGNEKLFF.

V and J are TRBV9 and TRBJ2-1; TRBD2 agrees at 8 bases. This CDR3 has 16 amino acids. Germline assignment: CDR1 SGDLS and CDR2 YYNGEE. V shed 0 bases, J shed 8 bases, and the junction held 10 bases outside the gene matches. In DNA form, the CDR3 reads TGTGCCAGCAGCGTAGCTCTGAGCGGGAGTGGGGATGAGCAGTTCTTC. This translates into CASSVALSGSGDEQFF.